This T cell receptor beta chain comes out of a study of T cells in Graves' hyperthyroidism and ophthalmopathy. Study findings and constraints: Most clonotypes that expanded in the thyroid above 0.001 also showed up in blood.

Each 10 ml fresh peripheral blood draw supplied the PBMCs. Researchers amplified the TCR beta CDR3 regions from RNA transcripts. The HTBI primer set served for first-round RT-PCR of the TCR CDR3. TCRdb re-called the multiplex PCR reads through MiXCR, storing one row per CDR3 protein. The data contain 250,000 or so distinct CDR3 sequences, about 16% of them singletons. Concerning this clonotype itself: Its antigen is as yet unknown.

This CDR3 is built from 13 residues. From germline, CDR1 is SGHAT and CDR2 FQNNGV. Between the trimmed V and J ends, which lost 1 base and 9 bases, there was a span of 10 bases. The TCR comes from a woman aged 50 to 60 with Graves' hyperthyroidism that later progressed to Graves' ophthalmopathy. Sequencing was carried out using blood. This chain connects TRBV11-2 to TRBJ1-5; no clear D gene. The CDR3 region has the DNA TGTGCCAGCAGCTTAGTAAGGGCGGGGCCCCAGCATTTT. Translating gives CASSLVRAGPQHF.